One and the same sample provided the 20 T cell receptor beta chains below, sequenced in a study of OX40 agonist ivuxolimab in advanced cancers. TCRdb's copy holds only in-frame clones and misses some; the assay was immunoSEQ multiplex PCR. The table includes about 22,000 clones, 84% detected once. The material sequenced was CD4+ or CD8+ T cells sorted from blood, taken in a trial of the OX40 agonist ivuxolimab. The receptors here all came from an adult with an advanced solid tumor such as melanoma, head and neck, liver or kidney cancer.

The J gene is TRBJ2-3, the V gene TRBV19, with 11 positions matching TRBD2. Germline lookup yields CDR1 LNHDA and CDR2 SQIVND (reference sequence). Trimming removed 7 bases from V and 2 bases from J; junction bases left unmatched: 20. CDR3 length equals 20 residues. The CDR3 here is CASTTSLLAGGYLLTDTQYF. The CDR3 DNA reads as TGTGCCAGTACCACCAGCTTGCTAGCGGGGGGTTATTTACTCACAGATACGCAGTATTTT.

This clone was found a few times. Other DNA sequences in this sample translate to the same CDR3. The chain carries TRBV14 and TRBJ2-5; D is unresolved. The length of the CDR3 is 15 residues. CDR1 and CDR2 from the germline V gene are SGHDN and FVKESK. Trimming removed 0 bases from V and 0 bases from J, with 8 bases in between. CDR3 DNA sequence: TGTGCCAGCAGCCAAGATTTGGGGTACCAAGAGACCCAGTACTTC. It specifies CASSQDLGYQETQYF.

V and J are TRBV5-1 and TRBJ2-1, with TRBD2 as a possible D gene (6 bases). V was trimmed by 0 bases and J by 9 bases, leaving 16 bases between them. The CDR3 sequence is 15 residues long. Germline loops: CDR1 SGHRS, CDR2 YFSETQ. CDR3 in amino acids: CASSLGRGQGSEQFF. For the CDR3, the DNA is TGCGCCAGCAGCTTGGGGAGGGGCCAAGGTAGTGAGCAGTTCTTC. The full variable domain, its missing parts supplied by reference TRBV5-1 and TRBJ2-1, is KAGVTQTPRYLIKTRGQQVTLSCSPISGHRSVSWYQQTPGQGLQFLFEYFSETQRNKGNFPGRFSGRQFSNSRSEMNVSTLELGDSALYLCASSLGRGQGSEQFFGPGTRLTVL.

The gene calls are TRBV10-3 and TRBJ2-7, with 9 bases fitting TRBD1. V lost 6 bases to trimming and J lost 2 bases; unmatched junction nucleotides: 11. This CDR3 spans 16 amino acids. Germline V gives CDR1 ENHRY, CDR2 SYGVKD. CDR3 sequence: CAIRETGTGRTYEQYF. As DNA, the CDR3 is TGTGCCATCAGGGAAACCGGGACAGGGCGGACCTACGAGCAGTACTTC.

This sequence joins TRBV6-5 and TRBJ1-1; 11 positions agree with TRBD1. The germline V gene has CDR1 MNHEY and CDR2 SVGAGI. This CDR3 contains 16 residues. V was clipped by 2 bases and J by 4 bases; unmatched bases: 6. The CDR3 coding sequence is TGTGCCAGCAGTTACCAGGGACAGGGGGGGGGCACTGAAGCTTTCTTT. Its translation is CASSYQGQGGGTEAFF.

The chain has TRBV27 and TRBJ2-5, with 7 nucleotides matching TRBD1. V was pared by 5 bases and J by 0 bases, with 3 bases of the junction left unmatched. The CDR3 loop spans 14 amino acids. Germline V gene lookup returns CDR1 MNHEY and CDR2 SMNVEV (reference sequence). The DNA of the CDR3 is TGTGCCAGCAGTGACGGGACAGACCAAGAGACCCAGTACTTC. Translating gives CASSDGTDQETQYF.

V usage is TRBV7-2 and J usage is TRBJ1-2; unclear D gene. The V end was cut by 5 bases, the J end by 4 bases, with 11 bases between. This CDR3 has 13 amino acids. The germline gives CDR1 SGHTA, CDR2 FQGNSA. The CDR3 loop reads CASSLDTLYGYTF. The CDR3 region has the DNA TGTGCCAGCAGCCTCGACACGCTCTATGGCTACACCTTC.

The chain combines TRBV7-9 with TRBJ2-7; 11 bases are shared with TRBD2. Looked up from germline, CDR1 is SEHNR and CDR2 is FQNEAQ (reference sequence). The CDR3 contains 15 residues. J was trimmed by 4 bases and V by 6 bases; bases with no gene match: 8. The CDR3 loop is CASRPTSGGHYEQYF. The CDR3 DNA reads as TGTGCCAGCAGGCCAACTAGCGGGGGCCATTACGAGCAGTACTTC.

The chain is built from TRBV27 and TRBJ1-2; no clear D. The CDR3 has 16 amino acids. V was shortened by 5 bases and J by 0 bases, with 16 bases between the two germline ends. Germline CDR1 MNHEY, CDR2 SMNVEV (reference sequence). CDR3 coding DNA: TGTGCCAGCAGTGAAGCCATCTCGGGGACTAACTATGGCTACACCTTC. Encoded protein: CASSEAISGTNYGYTF.

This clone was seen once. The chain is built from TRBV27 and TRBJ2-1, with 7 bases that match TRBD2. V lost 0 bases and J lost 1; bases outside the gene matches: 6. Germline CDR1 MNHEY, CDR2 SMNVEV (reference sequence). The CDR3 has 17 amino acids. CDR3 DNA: TGTGCCAGCAGTTTATCGGAGGTGGGAGGGTCCTACAATGAGCAGTTCTTC. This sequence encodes CASSLSEVGGSYNEQFF.

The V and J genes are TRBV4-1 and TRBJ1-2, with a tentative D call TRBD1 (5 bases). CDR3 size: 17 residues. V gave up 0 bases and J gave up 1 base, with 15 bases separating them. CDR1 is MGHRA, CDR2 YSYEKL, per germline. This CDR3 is CASSQDRQTSFNYGYTF. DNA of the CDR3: TGCGCCAGCAGCCAAGATAGACAGACTTCATTTAACTATGGCTACACCTTC.

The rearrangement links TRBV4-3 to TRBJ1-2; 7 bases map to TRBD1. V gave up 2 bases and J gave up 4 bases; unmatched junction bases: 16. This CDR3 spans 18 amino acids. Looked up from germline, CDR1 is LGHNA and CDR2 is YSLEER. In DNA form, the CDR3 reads TGCGCCAGCAGCCAACAAGAAGAACCAGGGGGACGAATCTATGGCTACACCTTC. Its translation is CASSQQEEPGGRIYGYTF.

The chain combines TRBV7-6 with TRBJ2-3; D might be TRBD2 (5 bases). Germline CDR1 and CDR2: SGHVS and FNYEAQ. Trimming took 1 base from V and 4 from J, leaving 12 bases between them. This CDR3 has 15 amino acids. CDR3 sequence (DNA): TGTGCCAGCAGCTTAGAGGAACTAGATTCAGATACGCAGTATTTT. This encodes CASSLEELDSDTQYF.

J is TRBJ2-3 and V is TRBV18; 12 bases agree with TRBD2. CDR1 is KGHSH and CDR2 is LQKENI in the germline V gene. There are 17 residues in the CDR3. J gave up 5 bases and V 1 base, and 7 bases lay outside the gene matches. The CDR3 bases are TGTGCCAGCTCACCACGGGGACTAGCGGGCCGGGAAGATACGCAGTATTTT. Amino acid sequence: CASSPRGLAGREDTQYF. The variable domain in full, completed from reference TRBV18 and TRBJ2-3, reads NAGVMQNPRHLVRRRGQEARLRCSPMKGHSHVYWYRQLPEEGLKFMVYLQKENIIDESGMPKERFSAEFPKEGPSILRIQQVVRGDSAAYFCASSPRGLAGREDTQYFGPGTRLTVL.

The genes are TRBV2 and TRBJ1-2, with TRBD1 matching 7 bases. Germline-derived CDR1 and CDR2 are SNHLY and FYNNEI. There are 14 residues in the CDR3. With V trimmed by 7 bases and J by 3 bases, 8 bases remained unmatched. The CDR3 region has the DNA TGTGCCAGCACTGGAGAGACAGGGCACTATGGCTACACCTTC. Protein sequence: CASTGETGHYGYTF.

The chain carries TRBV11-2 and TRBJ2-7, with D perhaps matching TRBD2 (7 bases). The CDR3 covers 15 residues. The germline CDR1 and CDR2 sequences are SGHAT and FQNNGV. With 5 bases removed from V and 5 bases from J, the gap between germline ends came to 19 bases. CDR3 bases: TGTGCCAGCAGCCGGATGTTTGCGGGGGCCCACGAGCAGTACTTC. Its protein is CASSRMFAGAHEQYF.

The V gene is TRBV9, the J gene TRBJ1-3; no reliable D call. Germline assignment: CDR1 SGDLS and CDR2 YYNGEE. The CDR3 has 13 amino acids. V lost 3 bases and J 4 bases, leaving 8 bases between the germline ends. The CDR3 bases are TGTGCCAGCAGCGCCCCCATGGGAAACACCATATATTTT. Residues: CASSAPMGNTIYF.

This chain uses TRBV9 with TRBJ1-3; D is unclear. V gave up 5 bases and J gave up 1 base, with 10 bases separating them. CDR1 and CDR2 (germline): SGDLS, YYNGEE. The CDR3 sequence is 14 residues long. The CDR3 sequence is CASSGQESGNTIYF. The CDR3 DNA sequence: TGTGCCAGCAGTGGTCAAGAGTCTGGAAACACCATATATTTT.

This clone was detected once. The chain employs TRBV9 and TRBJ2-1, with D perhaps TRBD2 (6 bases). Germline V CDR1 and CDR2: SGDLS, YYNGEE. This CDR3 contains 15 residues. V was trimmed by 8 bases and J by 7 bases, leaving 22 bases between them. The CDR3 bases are TGTGCCAGTTCCACCGGGACCCGGGGGAGTAATGAGCAGTTCTTC. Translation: CASSTGTRGSNEQFF.

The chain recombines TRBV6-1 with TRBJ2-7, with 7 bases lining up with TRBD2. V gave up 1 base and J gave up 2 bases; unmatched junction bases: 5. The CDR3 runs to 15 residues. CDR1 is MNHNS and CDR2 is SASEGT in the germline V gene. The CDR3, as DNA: TGTGCCAGCAGTGAAGGGGGGACTATCACCTACGAGCAGTACTTC. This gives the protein CASSEGGTITYEQYF.